These T cell receptor beta chains were read from a single sample in a study of cytomegalovirus exposure and HLA in healthy donors. Profiled with immunoSEQ multiplex PCR; TCRdb holds only in-frame clones, not every one. Among some 98,000 clones, about 90% were seen once, and the ten largest hold 6.3%. The sample consisted of PBMCs. These receptors all come from a man in his late teens or twenties in good health and CMV-seropositive. The CDR3 runs from the conserved cysteine through the conserved F or W. Fields, in order: V gene, clone size, J gene, D gene, CDR3 protein, CDR3 DNA. The D gene is left open where the match is weak. Not all rows give a size; the values are once, few, many and, for expanded clones, a class.

TRBV16	-	TRBJ2-1	TRBD2	CASSRPGLAGNEQFF	TGTGCCAGCAGCCGTCCGGGACTAGCGGGCAATGAGCAGTTCTTC
TRBV7-9	-	TRBJ2-7	-	CASSLSPLVASYEQYF	TGTGCCAGCAGCTTATCTCCACTAGTCGCTTCCTACGAGCAGTACTTC
TRBV15	-	TRBJ2-3	-	CATSRGGSGATDTQYF	TGTGCCACCAGCAGAGGAGGGAGCGGAGCCACAGATACGCAGTATTTT
TRBV7-3	-	TRBJ2-2	-	CASSLNKFTGELFF	TGTGCCAGCAGCTTAAACAAATTCACCGGGGAGCTGTTTTTT
TRBV6-5	-	TRBJ1-1	-	CASSYSAGGDTEAFF	TGTGCCAGCAGTTACTCGGCAGGAGGGGACACTGAAGCTTTCTTT
TRBV19	-	TRBJ2-3	TRBD2	CASSKGLATDTQYF	TGTGCCAGTAGTAAGGGACTAGCTACAGATACGCAGTATTTT
TRBV5-4	few	TRBJ1-3	-	CASSFGRGSGNTIYF	TGTGCCAGCAGCTTCGGACGGGGCTCTGGAAACACCATATATTTT
TRBV6-5	-	TRBJ1-2	TRBD1	CASSYPTTGGGGGYTF	TGTGCCAGCAGTTACCCGACGACAGGGGGAGGCGGTGGCTACACCTTC
TRBV5-1	-	TRBJ2-2	-	CASSLDRNTGELFF	TGCGCCAGCAGCTTGGACAGAAACACCGGGGAGCTGTTTTTT
TRBV10-3	-	TRBJ1-1	TRBD1	CAISLDRGNTEAFF	TGTGCCATCAGTCTTGACAGGGGGAACACTGAAGCTTTCTTT
TRBV7-2	-	TRBJ2-5	TRBD2	CASSFLAGYETQYF	TGTGCCAGCAGCTTCCTAGCGGGATATGAGACCCAGTACTTC
TRBV10-3	once	TRBJ2-1	-	CAISATAGSKQFF	TGTGCCATCAGTGCCACGGCCGGGAGCAAGCAGTTCTTC
TRBV5-4	-	TRBJ2-2	TRBD2	CASSWVTSGGPGELFF	TGTGCCAGCAGCTGGGTAACTAGCGGTGGGCCCGGGGAGCTGTTTTTT
TRBV28	-	TRBJ2-7	-	CASSFPKPPSRTYEQYF	TGTGCCAGCAGTTTTCCGAAACCCCCCTCGCGGACCTACGAGCAGTACTTC
TRBV7-8	few	TRBJ2-5	TRBD1	CASSGYRGWETQYF	TGTGCCAGCAGCGGATACAGGGGCTGGGAGACCCAGTACTTC
TRBV5-6	-	TRBJ2-5	-	CASTSLGGEGEETQYF	TGTGCCAGCACCTCTCTAGGGGGGGAGGGCGAGGAGACCCAGTACTTC
TRBV12-5	-	TRBJ2-7	TRBD2	CASGLGLAGVYEQYF	TGTGCTAGTGGTTTGGGACTAGCGGGAGTGTACGAGCAGTACTTC
TRBV7-6	once	TRBJ1-1	-	CASSLRPGVGAFF	TGTGCCAGCAGCTTGAGGCCAGGGGTTGGGGCTTTCTTT
TRBV2	-	TRBJ2-7	-	CASSAVSGNYEQYF	TGTGCCAGCAGTGCAGTATCGGGAAACTACGAGCAGTACTTC
TRBV4-3	-	TRBJ2-3	-	CASSQVGAGVFSDTQYF	TGCGCCAGCAGCCAAGTCGGGGCAGGGGTTTTTTCAGATACGCAGTATTTT
TRBV19	-	TRBJ1-5	-	CASSIEQTFLSNQPQHF	TGTGCCAGTAGTATAGAACAGACGTTTCTTAGCAATCAGCCCCAGCATTTT
TRBV5-6	-	TRBJ2-5	-	CASSLSVGGPVETQYF	TGTGCCAGCAGCTTGTCTGTGGGGGGGCCTGTGGAGACCCAGTACTTC
TRBV9	-	TRBJ2-7	TRBD2	CASSARLAGGPYEQYF	TGTGCCAGCAGCGCCCGCCTAGCGGGGGGGCCCTACGAGCAGTACTTC
TRBV6-1	-	TRBJ2-7	-	CASSGQAEESEQYF	TGTGCCAGCAGTGGACAAGCGGAGGAGTCGGAGCAGTACTTC
TRBV20-1	-	TRBJ1-1	-	CSARDLAIAFF	TGCAGTGCTAGAGATCTTGCGATTGCTTTCTTT
TRBV4-3	-	TRBJ2-1	TRBD2	CASSQSERGWNNEQFF	TGCGCCAGCAGCCAATCCGAGCGGGGCTGGAACAATGAGCAGTTCTTC
TRBV27	-	TRBJ2-7	-	CASSTVGRGGEYF	TGTGCCAGCAGCACCGTGGGGCGGGGCGGGGAGTACTTC
TRBV7-2	once	TRBJ1-4	TRBD1	CASSSGGSQEKLFF	TGTGCCAGCAGTTCAGGGGGGTCTCAGGAAAAACTGTTTTTT
TRBV6-1	-	TRBJ2-7	TRBD1	CASSVPTGTYEQYF	TGTGCCAGCAGTGTACCGACAGGGACCTACGAGCAGTACTTC
TRBV7-2	-	TRBJ2-3	TRBD2	CASSLGGLAGGWPDTQYF	TGTGCCAGCAGCTTAGGGGGTCTAGCGGGGGGATGGCCAGATACGCAGTATTTT
TRBV7-8	few	TRBJ1-2	TRBD1	CASSWTGGDYGYTF	TGTGCCAGCAGTTGGACAGGGGGCGACTATGGCTACACCTTC
TRBV28	-	TRBJ1-2	-	CASSLRVDYGYTF	TGTGCCAGCAGTTTAAGAGTGGACTATGGCTACACCTTC
TRBV21-1	-	TRBJ2-3	-	CASSKGSGDSTDTQYF	TGTGCCAGCAGCAAAGGGAGTGGTGACAGCACAGATACGCAGTATTTT
TRBV2	-	TRBJ2-5	TRBD2	CASSRGLAGGGQETQYF	TGTGCCAGCAGTAGGGGACTAGCGGGAGGAGGGCAAGAGACCCAGTACTTC
TRBV28	-	TRBJ2-7	-	CASSKDYSTYEQYF	TGTGCCAGCAGCAAAGACTATTCCACCTACGAGCAGTACTTC
TRBV9	-	TRBJ2-7	-	CASSLDPGSSYEQYF	TGTGCCAGCAGCCTAGATCCAGGAAGCTCCTACGAGCAGTACTTC
TRBV7-7	-	TRBJ2-7	-	CASSLVPGFSRQYF	TGTGCCAGCAGCTTAGTTCCAGGTTTTTCCCGGCAGTACTTC
TRBV11-2	-	TRBJ2-5	TRBD1	CASSLGSRGRETQYF	TGTGCCAGCAGCTTAGGTAGCAGGGGGCGAGAGACCCAGTACTTC
TRBV29-1	-	TRBJ1-2	TRBD1	CSVTKTGSYGYTF	TGCAGCGTAACGAAGACAGGGAGCTATGGCTACACCTTC
TRBV15	-	TRBJ2-4	TRBD2	CATSIAGSLGDIQYF	TGTGCCACCAGCATAGCGGGAAGTTTGGGGGACATTCAGTACTTC
TRBV7-3	-	TRBJ2-4	TRBD1	CASSSDRGIQYF	TGTGCCAGCAGCTCGGACAGGGGCATTCAGTACTTC
TRBV18	-	TRBJ1-1	-	CASSPNRDHKNTEAFF	TGTGCCAGCTCACCAAATCGGGATCACAAGAACACTGAAGCTTTCTTT
TRBV7-2	-	TRBJ2-1	TRBD1	CASSHTGGIDEQFF	TGTGCCAGCAGCCATACAGGGGGCATAGATGAGCAGTTCTTC
TRBV23-1	-	TRBJ1-5	TRBD1	CASSQSKGASNQPQHF	TGCGCCAGCAGTCAATCGAAGGGGGCAAGCAATCAGCCCCAGCATTTT
TRBV5-4	-	TRBJ2-1	TRBD2	CASTKRTSGGQTYNEQFF	TGTGCCAGCACCAAACGCACTAGCGGGGGACAAACCTACAATGAGCAGTTCTTC
TRBV6-4	-	TRBJ1-1	-	CASSEASNTEAFF	TGTGCCAGCAGTGAAGCATCAAACACTGAAGCTTTCTTT
TRBV6-4	-	TRBJ1-1	-	CASRMSENTEAFF	TGTGCCAGTAGGATGAGCGAGAACACTGAAGCTTTCTTT